The TCR beta chain under discussion was sequenced for a study of blood T cell repertoires in COVID-19. Produced via immunoSEQ multiplex PCR; TCRdb's table is partial and in-frame only. The sample consists of more than 200,000 clones, around 87% of them appearing once. Trimming removed 3 bases at V and 4 bases at J, with 18 bases between. This CDR3 spans 16 amino acids. Germline loops: CDR1 KGHSH, CDR2 LQKENI. Sequencing input: PBMCs or T cells enriched from blood (not recorded which). This rearrangement joins TRBV18 to TRBJ1-1; a possible D gene is TRBD1 (5 bases). This sequence originates from a woman between 45 and 60 years old who had recovered from COVID-19. The CDR3 DNA sequence: TGTGCCAGCTCACCGACTCCCCCCGACAGATTCACTGAAGCTTTCTTT. Encoded protein: CASSPTPPDRFTEAFF.